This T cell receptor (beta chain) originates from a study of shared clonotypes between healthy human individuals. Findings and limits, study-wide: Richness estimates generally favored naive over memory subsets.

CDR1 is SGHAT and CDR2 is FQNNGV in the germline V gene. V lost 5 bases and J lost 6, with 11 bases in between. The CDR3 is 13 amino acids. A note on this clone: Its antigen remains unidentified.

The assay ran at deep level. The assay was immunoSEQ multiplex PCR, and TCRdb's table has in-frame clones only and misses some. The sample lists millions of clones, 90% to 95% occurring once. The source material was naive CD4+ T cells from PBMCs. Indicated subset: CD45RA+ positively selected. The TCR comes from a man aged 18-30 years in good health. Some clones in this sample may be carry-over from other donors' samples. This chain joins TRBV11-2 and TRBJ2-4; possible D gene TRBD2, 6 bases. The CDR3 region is CASSEGLSNIQYF. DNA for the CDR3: TGTGCCAGCAGCGAGGGACTCTCAAACATTCAGTACTTC.